The 21 T cell receptor beta chains presented below share a single source sample, sequenced in a study of cytomegalovirus exposure and HLA in healthy donors listed by TCRdb under 2017. Receptor libraries were prepared by the immunoSEQ multiplex PCR assay. The multiplex PCR relied on a mix of 60 forward primers for TCR Vbeta segments and 13 reverse primers for TCR Jbeta segments. TCRdb provides this immuneACCESS table in a form limited to in-frame rearrangements. Some clones are lacking; in checked studies, under half of them reflect an unresolved V gene, and why the rest are absent is not known. The sample table lists 210,000 or so clones, around 85% of them with a count of one. The ten top clones hold roughly 1.3% of the sample. Sequencing was carried out using PBMCs. The receptors stem from a human donor in good health.

J is TRBJ2-7 and V is TRBV10-2, with 8 bases fitting TRBD2. The ends lost 6 bases at V and 0 bases at J; junction bases unmatched: 10. The CDR3 runs 16 residues. In germline, CDR1 is WSHSY, CDR2 SAAADI. CDR3 in amino acids: CASSNSVAGPSYEQYF. CDR3 nucleotide sequence: TGCGCCAGCAGCAACTCCGTAGCGGGGCCCTCCTACGAGCAGTACTTC.

This clone came up once. The chain uses TRBV9 and TRBJ2-1; possibly TRBD1 for D (5 bases). The germline V gene has CDR1 SGDLS and CDR2 YYNGEE. Trimming removed 1 base at V and 5 bases at J, with 7 bases between. CDR3 length: 13 residues. For the CDR3, the DNA is TGTGCCAGCAGCGTAAGACAGAACAATGAGCAGTTCTTC. Translated, it gives CASSVRQNNEQFF.

The chain links TRBV6-1 to TRBJ2-3; 12 nucleotides line up with TRBD2. From germline, CDR1 is MNHNS and CDR2 SASEGT. This CDR3 is 19 amino acids long. V trimming: 4 bases; J trimming: 2 bases; junction bases outside the gene matches: 13. This chain's CDR3 is CASSAVTPGLAGNTDTQYF. Written as DNA, the CDR3 is TGTGCCAGCAGTGCCGTAACGCCGGGACTAGCGGGCAACACAGATACGCAGTATTTT.

The gene calls are TRBV28 and TRBJ2-5; 9 bases fit TRBD2. CDR3 length equals 14 residues. CDR1 is MDHEN and CDR2 is SYDVKM in the germline V gene. V was clipped by 4 bases and J by 5 bases; unmatched bases: 5. CDR3 DNA sequence: TGTGCCAGCAGTTCATTTAGCGGGAGTGAGACCCAGTACTTC. Its translation: CASSSFSGSETQYF. The full variable domain, rest sourced from reference TRBV28 and TRBJ2-5, is DVKVTQSSRYLVKRTGEKVFLECVQDMDHENMFWYRQDPGLGLRLIYFSYDVKMKEKGDIPEGYSVSREKKERFSLILESASTNQTSMYLCASSSFSGSETQYFGPGTRLLVL.

The rearrangement links TRBV7-2 to TRBJ1-5; no reliable D call. Per the germline V gene, CDR1 is SGHTA and CDR2 is FQGNSA. The CDR3 runs 13 residues. V lost 5 bases to trimming and J lost 7 bases, with 12 bases between them. This CDR3 is CASSPTLEQPQHF. The CDR3 DNA is TGTGCCAGCAGCCCGACGCTGGAGCAGCCCCAGCATTTT.

The CDR3 is CASSIRGLPNEQYF. The CDR3 nucleotides are TGTGCCAGTAGTATAAGAGGACTACCTAACGAGCAGTACTTC. The V and J genes are TRBV19 and TRBJ2-7, with a tentative D call TRBD2 (6 bases). V was pared by 2 bases and J by 5 bases, with 13 bases between. The CDR3 is 14 amino acids. The germline V gene encodes CDR1 LNHDA and CDR2 SQIVND (reference sequence).

The chain carries TRBV7-8 and TRBJ2-5; possibly TRBD1 for D (5 bases). Trimming cost V 2 bases and J 4 bases, with 14 bases left between them. CDR3 length: 15 amino acids. Germline lookup yields CDR1 SGHVS and CDR2 FQNEAQ. The CDR3 bases are TGTGCCAGCAGCTTACGTCACCCAAGGGGAGAGACCCAGTACTTC. It encodes CASSLRHPRGETQYF.

V and J are TRBV25-1 and TRBJ2-3; D is perhaps TRBD2 (6 bases). Germline V gives CDR1 MGHDK, CDR2 SYGVNS. The CDR3 has 17 amino acids. Trimming took 4 bases from V and 6 from J, leaving 23 bases between them. The CDR3 sequence: CASSVRGWVSAEDTQYF. CDR3 nucleotide sequence: TGTGCCAGCAGTGTCCGGGGGTGGGTAAGCGCTGAGGATACGCAGTATTTT.

The chain couples TRBV4-1 to TRBJ2-1, with TRBD2 as a possible D gene (6 bases). The CDR3 extends over 14 amino acids. The germline V gene has CDR1 MGHRA and CDR2 YSYEKL. V was cut by 4 bases and J by 5 bases, with 12 bases left in between. The CDR3 bases are TGCGCCAGCAGCCCCAGGGACTCTAACAATGAGCAGTTCTTC. Translated: CASSPRDSNNEQFF.

CDR3 sequence reads: CAIAFQGSSYEQYF. CDR3 DNA sequence: TGTGCCATTGCGTTTCAGGGGAGCTCCTACGAGCAGTACTTC. The chain has TRBV6-1 and TRBJ2-7, with D maybe TRBD1 (6 bases). Germline loops: CDR1 MNHNS, CDR2 SASEGT. The ends were cut back, 10 bases at V and 0 bases at J, with 16 bases in the middle. The CDR3 loop spans 14 amino acids.

The chain has TRBV14 and TRBJ1-4; a weak D match, TRBD1 (6 bases). V lost 4 bases to trimming and J lost 8 bases, with 11 bases between them. This CDR3 region has 13 residues. Germline values: CDR1 SGHDN, CDR2 FVKESK. CDR3 coding DNA: TGTGCCAGCAGCCGGACAGCTCAGGAAAAACTGTTTTTT. This encodes CASSRTAQEKLFF.

This clone was recorded only once. The genes are TRBV2 and TRBJ2-2, with D possibly matching TRBD1 (5 bases). Germline lookup yields CDR1 SNHLY and CDR2 FYNNEI. V lost 11 bases, J lost 2 bases, and 15 bases lay in between. This CDR3 region has 14 residues. CDR3 nucleotide sequence: TGTGCCTCACAACAGACAGTTAACACCGGGGAGCTGTTTTTT. Translated: CASQQTVNTGELFF. Drawing the rest from reference TRBV2 and TRBJ2-2, the complete variable domain is EPEVTQTPSHQVTQMGQEVILRCVPISNHLYFYWYRQILGQKVEFLVSFYNNEISEKSEIFDDQFSVERPDGSNFTLKIRSTKLEDSAMYFCASQQTVNTGELFFGEGSRLTVL.

The chain joins TRBV28 to TRBJ2-1; 7 positions agree with TRBD2. J lost 7 bases, V lost 6 bases, and 9 bases had no gene match. Germline V lookup: CDR1 MDHEN, CDR2 SYDVKM. The CDR3 runs 14 residues. The CDR3 sequence: CASRKLGEGNEQFF. DNA for the CDR3: TGTGCCAGCAGAAAACTTGGGGAGGGGAATGAGCAGTTCTTC.

The chain combines TRBV7-6 with TRBJ2-7; the D is unclear. Germline CDR1 reads SGHVS; CDR2 reads FNYEAQ. This CDR3 is built from 12 residues. V gave up 8 bases and J gave up 3 bases, with 11 bases separating them. This CDR3 reads CASGQSRYEQYF. The DNA for the CDR3 is TGTGCCAGCGGTCAATCGCGCTACGAGCAGTACTTC.

The chain carries TRBV9 and TRBJ1-5; D not resolved. Germline CDR1 SGDLS, CDR2 YYNGEE. V lost 0 bases and J lost 2, with 12 bases in between. The CDR3 spans 16 residues. CDR3 DNA sequence: TGTGCCAGCAGCGTAGTACCAGACGAGGGCAATCAGCCCCAGCATTTT. Translation gives CASSVVPDEGNQPQHF.

The V and J genes are TRBV6-5 and TRBJ2-7; TRBD1 matches at 12 bases. The CDR3 has 15 amino acids. V was clipped by 6 bases and J by 0 bases; unmatched bases: 3. The germline gives CDR1 MNHEY, CDR2 SVGAGI. For the CDR3, the DNA is TGTGCCAGCAGGGGGGACAGGGGGCTCTCCTACGAGCAGTACTTC. It translates to CASRGDRGLSYEQYF.

The chain uses TRBV5-1 and TRBJ1-5; TRBD1 matches at 7 bases. The germline CDR1 and CDR2 sequences are SGHRS and YFSETQ. This CDR3 is built from 15 residues. Trimming took 4 bases from V and 6 from J; bases not matched to a gene: 10. CDR3 nucleotides: TGCGCCAGCAGCCCCGGGACAGTCCCATCTCAGCCCCAGCATTTT. Its protein product is CASSPGTVPSQPQHF.

This rearrangement joins TRBV4-1 to TRBJ2-3; 7 bases are shared with TRBD2. V was pared by 0 bases and J by 0 bases, with 6 bases of the junction left unmatched. Germline CDR1 is MGHRA and CDR2 is YSYEKL. The CDR3 spans 17 residues. CDR3 protein: CASSQDEGGRSTDTQYF. CDR3 in DNA: TGCGCCAGCAGCCAAGATGAAGGCGGGAGAAGCACAGATACGCAGTATTTT.

The chain joins TRBV15 to TRBJ2-7; 8 bases match TRBD2. This CDR3 region has 15 residues. CDR1 and CDR2 (germline): LNHNV, YYDKDF (reference sequence). V was pared by 1 base and J by 2 bases, with 4 bases of the junction left unmatched. CDR3 nucleotides: TGTGCCACCAGCAGAGGCGCGGGGGGTACCTACGAGCAGTACTTC. It translates to CATSRGAGGTYEQYF.

The genes are TRBV7-2 and TRBJ2-1; D ambiguous. Germline CDR1 SGHTA, CDR2 FQGNSA. V shed 3 bases and J shed 8 bases, with 11 bases lying between them. There are 13 residues in the CDR3. The CDR3 bases are TGTGCCAGCAGCTTTAGTAGAAGTGATGAGCAGTTCTTC. Encoded protein: CASSFSRSDEQFF. The full variable domain, rest sourced from reference TRBV7-2 and TRBJ2-1, is GAGVSQSPSNKVTEKGKDVELRCDPISGHTALYWYRQSLGQGLEFLIYFQGNSAPDKSGLPSDRFSAERTGGSVSTLTIQRTQQEDSAVYLCASSFSRSDEQFFGPGTRLTVL.

V gene TRBV7-9 combines with J gene TRBJ2-2; no firm D call. V was clipped by 2 bases and J by 6 bases, with 10 bases between them. This CDR3 has 14 residues. Per the germline V gene, CDR1 is SEHNR and CDR2 is FQNEAQ (reference sequence). The CDR3 loop is CASSLQTASGELFF. Here the CDR3 DNA reads TGTGCCAGCAGCTTACAGACTGCCTCCGGGGAGCTGTTTTTT.